The rows below give T cell receptor beta chains drawn from one sample of a study of CD8+CD57+ T cells in acquired aplastic anemia. TCRdb redid the calling of the reads with MiXCR, one entry per CDR3 protein. The sample yields about 210,000 distinct CDR3 sequences, 34% seen once. The sample taken for sequencing was sorted CD4+, CD8+, or CD8+CD57+ T cells (not recorded which) from PBMCs. These receptors all come from a human donor in good health, serving as a control. Each CDR3 is given with its conserved first and last residue. D genes are given only for firm matches. Clone size, where shown, is once, few, many, or a class for clones that have expanded.

TRBV6-1	TRBD2	TRBJ2-7	-	TGTGCCAGCAGCCGAGGGACTAGCGGGCGACATTACTACGAGCAGTACTTC	CASSRGTSGRHYYEQYF
TRBV24-1	TRBD1	TRBJ2-2	-	TGTGCCACCAGCGACAACAGGGGCGCAGGTGACACCGGGGAGCTGTTTTTT	CATSDNRGAGDTGELFF
TRBV9	-	TRBJ1-1	-	TGTGCCAGCAGCAAGGCGAACACTGAAGCTTTCTTT	CASSKANTEAFF
TRBV2	-	TRBJ2-5	-	TGTGCCAACAGGGCATCAGGGTTCATAGAGACCCAGTACTTC	CANRASGFIETQYF
TRBV6-1	TRBD1	TRBJ1-1	-	TGTGCCAGCAGTCATCACGATATTAAACAGGGGTTGAACACTGAAGCTTTCTTT	CASSHHDIKQGLNTEAFF
TRBV6-5	-	TRBJ1-1	many	TGTGCCAGCAGCGACAGGTTAACTGAAGCTTTCTTT	CASSDRLTEAFF
TRBV19	-	TRBJ2-2	few	TGTGCCAGTAGTACCCCGGGACGGCTAGAGTGGGACACCGGGGAGCTGTTTTTT	CASSTPGRLEWDTGELFF
TRBV29-1	TRBD1	TRBJ1-5	-	TGCAGCGTTCTGACAGGGGTCCCCCAACATTTT	CSVLTGVPQHF
TRBV5-8	TRBD2	TRBJ2-5	many	TGTGCCAGCAGTACCCCGACTAGCGGGCGAGAGACCCAGTACTTC	CASSTPTSGRETQYF
TRBV15	-	TRBJ2-1	many	TGTGCCACCAGCAGAGGGACCGCCTCGCAGTTCTTC	CATSRGTASQFF
TRBV24-1	-	TRBJ2-5	-	TGTGCCACCAGTGATTCGGGCGGACCGTACCAAGAGACCCAGTACTTC	CATSDSGGPYQETQYF
TRBV27	TRBD1	TRBJ1-1	-	TGTGCCAGCAGTTTAATAGGGACAGGGGGCACTGAAGCTTTCTTT	CASSLIGTGGTEAFF
TRBV7-2	-	TRBJ1-5	many	TGTGCCAGCAGCTTCAACAGGGACCCTTATCAGCCCCAGCATTTT	CASSFNRDPYQPQHF
TRBV20-1	-	TRBJ2-3	many	TGCAGTGCTACTGGGACGTACACAGATACGCAGTATTTT	CSATGTYTDTQYF
TRBV15	-	TRBJ1-1	few	TGTGCCACCAGCAGGGAGGGGGAAGCTTTCTTT	CATSREGEAFF
TRBV12-3/TRBV12-4	TRBD2	TRBJ2-1	-	TGTGCCAGCAGTCCAAAGGCTCCTCGACTAGCGGGGTGGGATGAGCAGTTCTTC	CASSPKAPRLAGWDEQFF
TRBV6-1	-	TRBJ2-5	many	TGTGCCAGCAGTGAGGGAAAAGAGACCCAGTACTTC	CASSEGKETQYF
TRBV7-9	-	TRBJ1-1	many	TGTGCCAGCAGCCTCCTGGAGGGGACTGAAGCTTTCTTT	CASSLLEGTEAFF
TRBV6-5	-	TRBJ2-7	-	TGTGCCAGCAGTTACGCCCCAACTGCTCGGGCCTCCTACGAGCAGTACTTC	CASSYAPTARASYEQYF
TRBV11-2	-	TRBJ2-7	-	TGTGCCAGCAGCTTATCTAGCGCAGCCTACGAGCAGTACTTC	CASSLSSAAYEQYF
TRBV11-3	-	TRBJ2-1	-	TGTGCCAGCAGCTTAAGCTCTCCCTACAGTGAGCAGTTCTTC	CASSLSSPYSEQFF
TRBV20-1	-	TRBJ1-1	many	TGCAGTGCTAGAGCCTCCTCGAGGGGCACTGAAGCTTTCTTT	CSARASSRGTEAFF
TRBV7-7	-	TRBJ2-3	-	TGCGCCAGCAGTTGCACGACAGGACCCACAGATACGCAGTATTTT	CASSCTTGPTDTQYF
TRBV7-9	TRBD1	TRBJ1-2	many	TGTGCCAGCACCCCGGGACAGCCCAACTATGGCTACACCTTC	CASTPGQPNYGYTF
TRBV19	-	TRBJ1-5	many	TGTGCCAGTAGTGGGCAGGGAGGTCAGCCCCAGCATTTT	CASSGQGGQPQHF
TRBV2	-	TRBJ2-6	many	TGTGCCAGCAGTGAAGCGTTAGGCTCTGGGGCCAACGTCCTGACTTTC	CASSEALGSGANVLTF
TRBV20-1	-	TRBJ2-3	-	TGCAGCTTACAGGGCGGCACAGATACGCAGTATTTT	CSLQGGTDTQYF
TRBV20-1	TRBD1	TRBJ1-5	many	TGCAGTGCTATAGACAGGGACCCTAATCAGCCCCAGCATTTT	CSAIDRDPNQPQHF
TRBV10-1	-	TRBJ2-5	-	TGCGCCAGCAATGGACAGACACTAGGGGAGACCCAGTACTTC	CASNGQTLGETQYF
TRBV5-1	TRBD2	TRBJ2-7	many	TGCGCCAGCAGCCCCGCTAGCGGAGGGAGGTTCTACGAGCAGTACTTC	CASSPASGGRFYEQYF
TRBV11-2	-	TRBJ2-5	many	TGTGCCAGCAGCCCGTTGACAGGCATTGGGACCCAGTACTTC	CASSPLTGIGTQYF
TRBV2	-	TRBJ1-1	many	TGTGCCAGCAGTTCTCCCCGGGACGGTGGAGCTTTCTTT	CASSSPRDGGAFF
TRBV7-9	-	TRBJ1-1	-	TGCGCCAGCAGCCCTACAAAGAACACTGAAGCTTTCTTT	CASSPTKNTEAFF